Sequencing of this T cell receptor (beta chain) was carried out in a study of T cells in Graves' hyperthyroidism and ophthalmopathy. Study summary: At the time of initial diagnosis and before any treatment, peripheral blood was collected. Overall study findings and caveats: The model predicted ophthalmopathy a median roughly six months before onset. Classification by a 13 V-J model distinguished ophthalmopathy from stable hyperthyroidism.

V shed 0 bases and J 0 bases; nucleotides not matched to a gene: 8. This CDR3 contains 18 residues. Germline-derived CDR1 and CDR2 are LGHDT and YNNKEL (reference sequence). There are many counts of this clonotype. The target antigen is unknown. RNA transcripts provided the source from which TCR beta CDR3 regions were amplified. First-round RT-PCR of the TCR CDR3 relied on the HTBI primer set. TCRdb analysed the multiplex PCR reads with MiXCR anew, one entry per CDR3 protein. The sample carries hundreds of thousands of distinct CDR3 sequences, around 19% recorded once. This chain links TRBV3-1 with TRBJ1-1; 9 nucleotides align to TRBD1. The origin of this receptor is a woman aged 45-65 years with Graves' hyperthyroidism that later progressed to Graves' ophthalmopathy. Sequenced sample: blood. CDR3 loop: CASSQDIGTGLMNTEAFF. CDR3 DNA sequence: TGTGCCAGCAGCCAAGATATCGGGACAGGGTTAATGAACACTGAAGCTTTCTTT.